Given below is one T cell receptor (beta chain) in context. Its specific antigen is unknown. No base quality values were provided; no much bigger clone lies one nucleotide off. Donors formed part of the validation cohort, which comprised 120 subjects and was distinct from the first cohort of 550 to 850 subjects. The data were obtained in a study of cytomegalovirus exposure and HLA in healthy donors (dated by TCRdb to about 2017). About the study as a whole: According to a later analysis, one platform produced both the roughly 130 validation repertoires and the roughly 640 repertoires of the first cohort. The study was designed to test whether signatures of past pathogen exposure could be identified by cataloging public T cell receptors. Besides the first cohort of 500 to 700 subjects, a separate validation cohort made up of some 110 different subjects was used. To predict cytomegalovirus infection status, the study brought together high-throughput TCR immunosequencing, statistical association of individual TCRs with disease status, and machine learning.

Beyond this particular receptor, the publication reports: Most TCR sequences were observed very rarely across donors, whereas some public TCRs were present in many individuals. A few of the identified cytomegalovirus-associated TCR beta chains were confirmed in vitro to be specific for cytomegalovirus antigens. In both the original and validation cohorts, the classifier was reported to diagnose cytomegalovirus status with high specificity and sensitivity. Of the cluster scores, 85% to 95% were above 0 in a later analysis, which found that TCRs clustered in the first cohort also tended to co-occur in the roughly 130 validation repertoires. The validation cohort had no HLA typing available for a later analysis, so co-occurrence within that cohort was assessed over all 120 or so repertoires. It was suggested by the authors that the approach could potentially be generalized to other disease states and immunological phenotypes. The study gave a list of some 150 TCR beta chains associated with cytomegalovirus.

Receptor amplification or capture employed the immunoSEQ multiplex PCR assay. On the study's bioinformatics: To diagnose cytomegalovirus status from the catalog of TCR beta chain sequences, a statistical classification framework was built. Imported from immuneACCESS, the table was reduced by TCRdb to in-frame sequences with V and J called. These copies leave out some clones; in studies compared against another copy, an unresolved V gene accounts for under half, and the cause of the remainder is not known. That table supplies the V and J calls and clone size; D and trimming were determined from the DNA. The sample profile shows about 63,000 clones; just under 95% of them were found once. 7% of the sample is in the top ten clones. Material for sequencing was PBMCs. The TCR originated in a woman between 18 and 30 years old in good health and CMV-seropositive.

The CDR3 loop reads CASSSGLAQSTDTQYF. The sequence in DNA is TGCGCCAGCAGCTCCGGACTAGCGCAAAGCACAGATACGCAGTATTTT. The sequence links TRBV5-1 to TRBJ2-3, and TRBD2 matches 9 of the central bases. The CDR3, from cysteine to phenylalanine, totals 16 residues. The entry retains the CDR3 DNA only, 48 bases that are in frame from base 1. Ends trimmed: V by 3 bases, J by 0 bases; bases unmatched to a gene: 5. CDR1 SGHRS and CDR2 YFSETQ were looked up in the germline V gene.